This T cell receptor (beta chain) was captured by sequencing in a study of T cell responses to AZD1222 COVID-19 vaccine. Findings and limits, study-wide: Close to half of all spike-specific TCRs reportedly target regions of the variants that are unmutated. The repertoires were collected only after the peak T cell response. Spike-specific TCR breadth and depth went up after people got two AZD1222 doses.

Worth noting for this clone: As yet, its antigen is unknown.

The study pooled second doses at about 4 or about 12 weeks. TCRdb keeps only in-frame clones here, not all; method: immunoSEQ multiplex PCR. There are 110,000 or so clones in the sample; approximately 89% occur only once, and around 4.6% lies in the top ten. CDR1 is SNHLY, CDR2 FYNNEI, per germline. The CDR3 runs 13 residues. The V segment lost 6 bases and the J segment 7 bases; nucleotides outside the gene matches: 0. This clonotype was obtained from an adult who received the AZD1222 COVID-19 vaccine. The V gene is TRBV2, the J gene TRBJ1-6; 10 nucleotides agree with TRBD1. Material: peripheral blood, obtained 28 days after the second AZD1222 dose. CDR3 sequence reads: CASRTGGNSPLHF. The CDR3 coding sequence is TGTGCCAGCAGGACAGGGGGCAATTCACCCCTCCACTTT.